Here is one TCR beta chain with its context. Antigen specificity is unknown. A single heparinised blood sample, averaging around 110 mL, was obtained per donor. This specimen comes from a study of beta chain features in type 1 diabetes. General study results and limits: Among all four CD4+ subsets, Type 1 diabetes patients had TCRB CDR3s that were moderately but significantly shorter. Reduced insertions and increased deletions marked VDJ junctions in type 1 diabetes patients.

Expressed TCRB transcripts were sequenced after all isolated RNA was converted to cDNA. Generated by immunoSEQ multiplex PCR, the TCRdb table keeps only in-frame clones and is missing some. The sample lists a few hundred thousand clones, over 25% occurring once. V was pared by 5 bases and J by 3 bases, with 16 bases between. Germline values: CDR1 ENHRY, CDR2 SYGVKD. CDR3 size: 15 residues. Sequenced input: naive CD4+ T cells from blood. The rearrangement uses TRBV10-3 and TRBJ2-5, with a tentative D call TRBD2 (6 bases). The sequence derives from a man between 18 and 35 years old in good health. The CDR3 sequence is CAISPRGGIEETQYF. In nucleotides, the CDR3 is TGTGCCATCAGTCCGCGGGGCGGGATAGAAGAGACCCAGTACTTC.